This T cell receptor beta chain stems from a study of CD8+CD57+ T cells in acquired aplastic anemia. Study information: Mean DNA quantity obtained from sorted CD4+ and CD8+ cells was around 3.2 ug.

For CDR3 and TCR beta VDJ profiling, genomic DNA was the template used. TCRdb independently ran MiXCR on the reads; one entry per CDR3 protein. The data contain fewer than 200,000 distinct CDR3 sequences, 48% of them singletons. Sequenced patients had shown CD8+CD57+ cell expansion by flow cytometry. Patients were untreated when blood was sampled. This CDR3 region has 12 residues. From germline, CDR1 is SNHLY and CDR2 FYNNEI. This clonotype was picked up many times. Germline is not matched at one junction end, which may reflect a read error. The chain joins TRBV2 to TRBJ1-2; no definite D call. The sample consisted of sorted CD4+, CD8+, or CD8+CD57+ T cells (not recorded which) from PBMCs. This TCR derives from a human donor with aplastic anemia. The CDR3 loop reads CASSAPSNFLPF. The CDR3, as DNA: TGTGCCAGCAGTGCTCCATCTAACTTTCTCCCCTTC.